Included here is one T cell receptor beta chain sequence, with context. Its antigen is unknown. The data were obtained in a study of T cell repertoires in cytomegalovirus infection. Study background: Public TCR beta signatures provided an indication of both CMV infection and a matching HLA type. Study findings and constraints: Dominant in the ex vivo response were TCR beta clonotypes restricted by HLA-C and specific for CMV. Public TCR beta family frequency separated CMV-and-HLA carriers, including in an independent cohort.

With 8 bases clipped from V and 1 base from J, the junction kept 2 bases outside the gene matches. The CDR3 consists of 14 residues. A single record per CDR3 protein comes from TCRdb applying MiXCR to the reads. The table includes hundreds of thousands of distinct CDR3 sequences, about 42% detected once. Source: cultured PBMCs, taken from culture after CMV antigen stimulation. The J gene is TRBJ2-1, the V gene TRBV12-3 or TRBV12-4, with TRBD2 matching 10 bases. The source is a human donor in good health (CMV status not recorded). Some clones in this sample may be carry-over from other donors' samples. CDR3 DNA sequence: TGTGCCAGCGGACTAGCGGATTCCTACAATGAGCAGTTCTTC. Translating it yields CASGLADSYNEQFF.